One sample yielded the 23 T cell receptor beta chains listed below, sequenced in a study of blood T cell repertoires in COVID-19. The method was immunoSEQ multiplex PCR; TCRdb's version includes in-frame clones alone and lacks a portion of them. The sample records 200,000 to 300,000 clones, around 87% being singletons. The sequenced material came from peripheral blood. The receptor source for this set is a woman in her fifties or sixties with COVID-19, enrolled during active disease.

This clone was recorded once. The chain has TRBV7-8 and TRBJ2-1; 10 nucleotides line up with TRBD2. V shed 5 bases and J 8 bases; nucleotides not matched to a gene: 9. In germline, CDR1 is SGHVS, CDR2 FQNEAQ. The CDR3 contains 15 residues. CDR3 nucleotide sequence: TGTGCCAGCAGCCGAGGGGGACTAGCGCGCCATGAGCAGTTCTTC. Protein sequence: CASSRGGLARHEQFF.

With regard to this clone: The sample has other DNA sequences that encode this CDR3 too. The chain links TRBV30 to TRBJ1-2, with D uncertain. Germline V gene sequence: CDR1 GTSNPN, CDR2 SVGIG (reference sequence). This CDR3 is built from 13 residues. V lost 2 bases and J 4 bases, leaving 11 bases between the germline ends. CDR3 nucleotides: TGTGCCTGGAGTCCTGACCGCGGCTATGGCTACACCTTC. Translating gives CAWSPDRGYGYTF.

This clone was seen many times. The gene calls are TRBV27 and TRBJ1-6; 8 positions agree with TRBD1. The length of the CDR3 is 14 residues. In germline, CDR1 is MNHEY, CDR2 SMNVEV (reference sequence). Losses at the gene ends were 3 bases for V and 9 bases for J; bases not matched to a gene: 4. The CDR3 region has the DNA TGTGCCAGCAGTTTTGACAGGGGTGGTTCACCCCTCCACTTT. Translation: CASSFDRGGSPLHF.

A few counts support this clone. The V call is TRBV9, the J call TRBJ1-1, with TRBD1 matching 8 bases. CDR1 is SGDLS, CDR2 YYNGEE, per germline. V lost 3 bases and J lost 1; bases outside the gene matches: 5. The CDR3 sequence is 15 residues long. This CDR3 reads CASSASDRANTEAFF. Written as DNA, the CDR3 is TGTGCCAGCAGCGCGTCGGACAGGGCGAACACTGAAGCTTTCTTT.

The rearrangement uses TRBV19 and TRBJ1-5, with D uncertain. Germline assignment: CDR1 LNHDA and CDR2 SQIVND (reference sequence). V was cut by 3 bases and J by 1 base, with 10 bases left in between. CDR3 length: 15 residues. The CDR3 reads CASSILEVSNQPQHF. The CDR3, as DNA: TGTGCCAGTAGTATTCTGGAGGTGAGCAATCAGCCCCAGCATTTT.

This chain uses TRBV6-6 with TRBJ1-1; the D gene is possibly TRBD1 (5 bases). Trimming stripped 7 bases from V and 2 bases from J, with 14 bases between. The germline V gene encodes CDR1 MNHNY and CDR2 SVGAGI (reference sequence). There are 14 residues in the CDR3. The CDR3 loop reads CASKTGTVNTEAFF. CDR3 nucleotides: TGTGCCAGCAAAACCGGGACTGTCAACACTGAAGCTTTCTTT.

The chain links TRBV5-1 to TRBJ1-3, with no clear D. Germline lookup yields CDR1 SGHRS and CDR2 YFSETQ. The CDR3 loop spans 15 amino acids. With 0 bases removed from V and 3 bases from J, the gap between germline ends came to 10 bases. The CDR3 here is CASSLGSPGGNTIYF. In DNA form, the CDR3 reads TGCGCCAGCAGCTTGGGCTCCCCGGGTGGAAACACCATATATTTT.

V is TRBV6-6 and J is TRBJ1-4, with 9 positions matching TRBD1. The germline V gene encodes CDR1 MNHNY and CDR2 SVGAGI (reference sequence). The CDR3 spans 14 residues. The J segment lost 7 bases and the V segment lost 5 bases, leaving 5 bases of the junction unmatched. CDR3 DNA sequence: TGTGCCAGCAGTACGGGACAGGGCGGTGAAAAACTGTTTTTT. Translated: CASSTGQGGEKLFF.

This chain joins TRBV5-4 and TRBJ1-1; D remains ambiguous. Trimming left V 3 bases short and J 5 bases short, with 14 bases between. The CDR3 extends over 14 amino acids. Germline CDR1 reads SGHNT; CDR2 reads YYREEE (reference sequence). The CDR3 nucleotides are TGTGCCAGCAGCTCCCCGGGGATCGTGACTGAAGCTTTCTTT. This encodes CASSSPGIVTEAFF.

The chain carries TRBV30 and TRBJ2-1, with 10 nucleotides matching TRBD2. Unmatched junction bases numbered 5, after V lost 4 bases and J lost 2 bases. The CDR3 covers 15 residues. In germline, CDR1 is GTSNPN, CDR2 SVGIG (reference sequence). CDR3 protein: CAWKASGSPYNEQFF. In DNA, the CDR3 is TGTGCCTGGAAGGCTAGCGGGAGTCCCTACAATGAGCAGTTCTTC.

This CDR3 is CASSLPASGTETQYF. The CDR3 DNA is TGTGCCAGCAGTTTACCGGCTAGCGGGACCGAGACCCAGTACTTC. This chain uses TRBV28 with TRBJ2-5; TRBD2 matches at 9 bases. Germline-derived CDR1 and CDR2 are MDHEN and SYDVKM. This CDR3 has 15 residues. The V and J ends lost 2 bases and 5 bases, in that order; junction bases with no gene match: 6.

This chain's CDR3 is CASSRGSLLVSSNQPQHF. CDR3 nucleotides: TGTGCCAGCAGTCGAGGATCTCTGTTGGTTTCTAGCAATCAGCCCCAGCATTTT. V is TRBV27 and J is TRBJ1-5; D gene uncertain. The CDR3 has 18 amino acids. The ends were cut back, 5 bases at V and 0 bases at J, with 20 bases in the middle. Germline CDR1 is MNHEY and CDR2 is SMNVEV (reference sequence).

This chain connects TRBV2 to TRBJ1-2, with TRBD1 identical over 12 bases. The ends lost 7 bases at V and 8 bases at J; junction bases unmatched: 11. The germline V gene has CDR1 SNHLY and CDR2 FYNNEI. The CDR3 consists of 15 residues. CDR3 DNA sequence: TGTGCCAGCACTAGGGACAGGGGGCGCCTTGAGGGCTACACCTTC. Translated: CASTRDRGRLEGYTF.

This clone has a single count. The genes are TRBV27 and TRBJ2-3, with TRBD2 identical over 14 bases. After removal of 4 bases from V and 0 bases from J, the junction contained 6 bases not matched to a gene. The CDR3 sequence is 18 residues long. Per the germline V gene, CDR1 is MNHEY and CDR2 is SMNVEV (reference sequence). Here the CDR3 reads CASSSPGLAGASTDTQYF. CDR3 DNA: TGTGCCAGCAGTTCCCCGGGACTAGCGGGAGCTAGCACAGATACGCAGTATTTT.

The J gene is TRBJ1-2, the V gene TRBV24-1; the D gene is possibly TRBD1 (6 bases). The length of the CDR3 is 13 residues. Trimming left V 10 bases short and J 3 bases short, with 14 bases between. Germline loops: CDR1 KGHDR, CDR2 SFDVKD. CDR3 amino acids: CATSGQADYGYTF. The DNA of the CDR3 is TGTGCCACTTCGGGACAAGCGGACTATGGCTACACCTTC.

The CDR3 region has the DNA TGTGCCAGCAGTCTGACAGACTATGGCTACACCTTC. It is translated as CASSLTDYGYTF. The chain has TRBV6-5 and TRBJ1-2; the D gene is possibly TRBD1 (5 bases). Germline V lookup: CDR1 MNHEY, CDR2 SVGAGI. The V end was cut by 5 bases, the J end by 3 bases, with 7 bases between. The CDR3 is 12 amino acids.

CDR3: CAILRRGGTEAFF. The CDR3 coding sequence is TGTGCCATCCTTAGGAGGGGGGGCACTGAAGCTTTCTTT. This chain joins TRBV28 and TRBJ1-1, with D perhaps TRBD1 (6 bases). Per the germline V gene, CDR1 is MDHEN and CDR2 is SYDVKM. This CDR3 has 13 amino acids. Between the trimmed V and J ends, which lost 10 bases and 4 bases, there was a span of 16 bases.

The chain joins TRBV9 to TRBJ2-1, with 15 bases fitting TRBD2. The V and J ends lost 4 bases and 3 bases, in that order; junction bases with no gene match: 14. Germline CDR1 and CDR2: SGDLS and YYNGEE. The CDR3 length is 20 residues. The CDR3 reads CASSTTGTSGRRGLYNEQFF. The CDR3 coding sequence is TGTGCCAGCAGCACAACCGGGACTAGCGGGAGGAGGGGGCTCTACAATGAGCAGTTCTTC.

The V and J genes are TRBV9 and TRBJ1-5, with D possibly TRBD1 on 5 matching bases. With 2 bases removed from V and 1 base from J, the gap between germline ends came to 10 bases. This CDR3 spans 15 amino acids. Germline assignment: CDR1 SGDLS and CDR2 YYNGEE. DNA for the CDR3: TGTGCCAGCAGCGTCGCGGGGGAAAGCAATCAGCCCCAGCATTTT. It specifies CASSVAGESNQPQHF. Using reference TRBV9 and TRBJ1-5 for the parts outside the CDR3, the full variable domain is DSGVTQTPKHLITATGQRVTLRCSPRSGDLSVYWYQQSLDQGLQFLIQYYNGEERAKGNILERFSAQQFPDLHSELNLSSLELGDSALYFCASSVAGESNQPQHFGDGTRLSIL.

For the CDR3, the DNA is TGTGCCAGTAGCGACAGGGGAGGATTGGAGACCCAGTACTTC. Its protein product is CASSDRGGLETQYF. The chain is built from TRBV19 and TRBJ2-5; 8 nucleotides match TRBD1. J gave up 5 bases and V 6 bases, and 8 bases lay outside the gene matches. Germline-derived CDR1 and CDR2 are LNHDA and SQIVND (reference sequence). This CDR3 region has 14 residues.

The chain recombines TRBV7-9 with TRBJ1-1; D remains ambiguous. Between the trimmed V and J ends, which lost 2 bases and 5 bases, there was a span of 12 bases. The CDR3 is 14 amino acids. Germline V gene lookup returns CDR1 SEHNR and CDR2 FQNEAQ (reference sequence). DNA for the CDR3: TGTGCCAGCAGCTTAACGGGGTTTGCAACTGAAGCTTTCTTT. As protein: CASSLTGFATEAFF.

V and J are TRBV5-4 and TRBJ1-4; 7 bases align to TRBD1. V lost 4 bases and J lost 5; bases outside the gene matches: 5. The CDR3 covers 14 residues. CDR1 SGHNT and CDR2 YYREEE come from the germline V gene (reference sequence). CDR3 sequence reads: CASSPTGPNEKLFF. The CDR3 nucleotides read TGTGCCAGCAGCCCGACAGGGCCAAATGAAAAACTGTTTTTT.

This clone showed up just once. The chain couples TRBV30 to TRBJ1-1, with 7 nucleotides matching TRBD1. CDR3 length: 16 residues. Germline CDR1 reads GTSNPN; CDR2 reads SVGIG (reference sequence). V lost 0 bases to trimming and J lost 0 bases; unmatched junction nucleotides: 7. The CDR3 reads CAWSVKGARVNTEAFF. The DNA of the CDR3 is TGTGCCTGGAGTGTAAAGGGGGCCAGAGTGAACACTGAAGCTTTCTTT. Supplemented by reference TRBV30 and TRBJ1-1, the full variable domain reads SQTIHQWPATLVQPVGSPLSLECTVEGTSNPNLYWYRQAAGRGLQLLFYSVGIGQISSEVPQNLSASRPQDRQFILSSKKLLLSDSGFYLCAWSVKGARVNTEAFFGQGTRLTVV.